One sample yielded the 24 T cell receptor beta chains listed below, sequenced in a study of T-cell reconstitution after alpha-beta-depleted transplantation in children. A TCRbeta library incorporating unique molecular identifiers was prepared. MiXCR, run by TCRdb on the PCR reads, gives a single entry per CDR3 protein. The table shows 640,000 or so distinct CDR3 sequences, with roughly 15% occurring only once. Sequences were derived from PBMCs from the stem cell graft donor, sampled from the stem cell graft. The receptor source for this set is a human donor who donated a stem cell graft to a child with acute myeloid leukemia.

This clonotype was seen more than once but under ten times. The CDR3 protein is CSVAGQPAGANVLTF. The CDR3 nucleotides are TGCAGCGTTGCGGGGCAGCCCGCTGGGGCCAACGTCCTGACTTTC. The chain is built from TRBV29-1 and TRBJ2-6; D might be TRBD1 or TRBD2, each matching 5 bases. V was shortened by 4 bases and J by 2 bases, with 12 bases between the two germline ends. The germline CDR1 and CDR2 sequences are SQVTM and ANQGSEA. The CDR3 has 15 residues.

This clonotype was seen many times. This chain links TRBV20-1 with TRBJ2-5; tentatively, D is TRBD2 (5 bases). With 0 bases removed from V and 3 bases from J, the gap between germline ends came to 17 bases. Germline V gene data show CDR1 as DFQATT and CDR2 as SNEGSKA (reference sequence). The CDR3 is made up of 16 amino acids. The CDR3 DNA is TGCAGTGCTAGAGATTCATCAACTACGACTAAAGAGACCCAGTACTTC. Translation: CSARDSSTTTKETQYF.

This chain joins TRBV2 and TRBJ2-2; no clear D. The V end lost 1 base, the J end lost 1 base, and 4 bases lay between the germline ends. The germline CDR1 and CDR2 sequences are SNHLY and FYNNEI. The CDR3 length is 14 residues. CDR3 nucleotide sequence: TGTGCCAGCAGTGAAGGACGGAACACCGGGGAGCTGTTTTTT. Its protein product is CASSEGRNTGELFF.

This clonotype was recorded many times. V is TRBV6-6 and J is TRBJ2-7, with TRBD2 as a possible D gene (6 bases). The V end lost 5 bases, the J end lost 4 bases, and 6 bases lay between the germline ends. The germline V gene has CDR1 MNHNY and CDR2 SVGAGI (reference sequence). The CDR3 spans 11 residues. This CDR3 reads CASSGGYEQYV. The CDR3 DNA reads TGTGCCAGCAGTGGAGGGTACGAGCAGTACGTC.

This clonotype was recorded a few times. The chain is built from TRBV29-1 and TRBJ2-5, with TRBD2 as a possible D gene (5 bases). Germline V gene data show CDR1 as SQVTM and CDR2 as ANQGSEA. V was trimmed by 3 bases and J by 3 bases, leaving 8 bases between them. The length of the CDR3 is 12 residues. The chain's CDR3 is CSVDWGEETQYF. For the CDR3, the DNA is TGCAGCGTTGACTGGGGAGAAGAGACCCAGTACTTC.

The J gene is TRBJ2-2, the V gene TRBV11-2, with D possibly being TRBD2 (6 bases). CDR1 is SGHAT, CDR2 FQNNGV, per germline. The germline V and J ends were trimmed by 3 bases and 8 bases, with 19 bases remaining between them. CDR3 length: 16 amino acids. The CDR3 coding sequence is TGTGCCAGCAGCTTCGGGAGACTAAGGCGTGGTGGGGAGCTGTTTTTT. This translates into CASSFGRLRRGGELFF.

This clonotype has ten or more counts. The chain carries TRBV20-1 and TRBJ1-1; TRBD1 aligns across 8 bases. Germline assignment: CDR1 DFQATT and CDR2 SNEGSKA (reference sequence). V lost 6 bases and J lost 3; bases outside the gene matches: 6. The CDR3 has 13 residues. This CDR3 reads CSAAGTGYTEAFF. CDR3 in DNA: TGCAGTGCGGCCGGGACAGGCTACACTGAAGCTTTCTTT.

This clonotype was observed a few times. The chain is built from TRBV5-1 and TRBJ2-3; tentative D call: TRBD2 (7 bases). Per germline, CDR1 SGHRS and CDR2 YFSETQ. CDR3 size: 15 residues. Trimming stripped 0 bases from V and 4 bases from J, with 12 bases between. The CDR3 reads CASSLAGGNADTQYF. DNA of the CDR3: TGCGCCAGCAGCTTGGCGGGGGGCAACGCAGATACGCAGTATTTT.

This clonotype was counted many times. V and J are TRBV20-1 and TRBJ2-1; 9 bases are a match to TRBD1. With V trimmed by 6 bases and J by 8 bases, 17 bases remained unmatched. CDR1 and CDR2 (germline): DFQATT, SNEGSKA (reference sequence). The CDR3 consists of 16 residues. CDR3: CSAKSRDRVKIDEQFF. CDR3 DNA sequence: TGCAGTGCGAAATCCCGGGACAGGGTTAAGATTGATGAGCAGTTCTTC.

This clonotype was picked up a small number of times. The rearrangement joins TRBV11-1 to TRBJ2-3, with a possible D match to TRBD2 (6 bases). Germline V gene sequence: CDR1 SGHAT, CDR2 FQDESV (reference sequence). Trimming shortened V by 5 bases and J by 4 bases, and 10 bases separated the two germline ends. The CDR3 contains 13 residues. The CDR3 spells CASSISGADTQYF. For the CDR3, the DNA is TGTGCCAGCAGCATCTCGGGGGCAGATACGCAGTATTTT.

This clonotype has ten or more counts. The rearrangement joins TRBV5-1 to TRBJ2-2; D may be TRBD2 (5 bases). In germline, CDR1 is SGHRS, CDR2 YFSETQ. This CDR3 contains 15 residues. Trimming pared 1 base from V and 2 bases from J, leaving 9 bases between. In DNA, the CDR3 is TGCGCCAGCAGCTTGCCCAGGACTAACACCGGGGAGCTGTTTTTT. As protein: CASSLPRTNTGELFF.

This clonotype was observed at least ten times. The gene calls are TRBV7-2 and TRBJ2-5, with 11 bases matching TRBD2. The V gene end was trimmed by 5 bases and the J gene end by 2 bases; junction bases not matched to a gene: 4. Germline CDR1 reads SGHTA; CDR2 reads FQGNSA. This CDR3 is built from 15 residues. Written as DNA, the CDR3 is TGTGCCAGCAGCCGTAGCGGGGGGGCACAAGAGACCCAGTACTTC. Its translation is CASSRSGGAQETQYF.

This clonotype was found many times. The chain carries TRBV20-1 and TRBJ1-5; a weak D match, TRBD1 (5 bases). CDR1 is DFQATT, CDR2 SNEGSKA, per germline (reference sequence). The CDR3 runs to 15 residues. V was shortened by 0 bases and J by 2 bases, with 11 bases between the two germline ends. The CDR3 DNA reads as TGCAGTGCTAGAGATGAGGCGGGGGGCAATCAGCCCCAGCATTTT. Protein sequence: CSARDEAGGNQPQHF.

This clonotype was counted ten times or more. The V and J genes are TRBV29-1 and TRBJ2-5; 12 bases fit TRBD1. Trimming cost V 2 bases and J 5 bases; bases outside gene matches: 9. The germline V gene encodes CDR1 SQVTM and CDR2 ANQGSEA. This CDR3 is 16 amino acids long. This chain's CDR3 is CSVERRGTGGDETQYF. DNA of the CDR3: TGCAGCGTTGAAAGGCGTGGGACAGGGGGCGACGAGACCCAGTACTTC.

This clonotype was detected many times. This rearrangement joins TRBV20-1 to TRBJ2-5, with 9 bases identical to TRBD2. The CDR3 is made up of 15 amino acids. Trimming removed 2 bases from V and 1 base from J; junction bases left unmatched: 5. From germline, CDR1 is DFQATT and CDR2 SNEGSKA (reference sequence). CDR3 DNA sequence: TGCAGTGCTAGATCTAGCGGGGCATTCCAAGAGACCCAGTACTTC. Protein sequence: CSARSSGAFQETQYF.

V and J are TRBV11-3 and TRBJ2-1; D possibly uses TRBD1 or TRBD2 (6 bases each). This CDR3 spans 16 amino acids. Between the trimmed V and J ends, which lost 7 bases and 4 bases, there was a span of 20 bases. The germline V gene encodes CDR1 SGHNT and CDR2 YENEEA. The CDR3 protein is CASIPQGRGNYNEQFF. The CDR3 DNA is TGTGCCAGCATCCCGCAGGGGCGCGGGAATTACAATGAGCAGTTCTTC.

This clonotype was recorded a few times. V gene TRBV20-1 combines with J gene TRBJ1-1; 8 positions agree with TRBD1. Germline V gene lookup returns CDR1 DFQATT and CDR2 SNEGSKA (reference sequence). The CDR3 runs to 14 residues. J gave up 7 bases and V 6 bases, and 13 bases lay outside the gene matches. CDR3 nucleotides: TGCAGTGCCCTGCGCAGGGGGCTGGAAGGTGAAGCTTTCTTT. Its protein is CSALRRGLEGEAFF.

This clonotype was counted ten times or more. The CDR3 spells CSARVRKGANVLTF. For the CDR3, the DNA is TGCAGTGCTAGAGTCCGCAAAGGGGCCAACGTCCTGACTTTC. V is TRBV20-1 and J is TRBJ2-6; D is undetermined. The CDR3 runs 14 residues. The germline CDR1 and CDR2 sequences are DFQATT and SNEGSKA (reference sequence). Between the trimmed V and J ends, which lost 1 base and 4 bases, there was a span of 8 bases.

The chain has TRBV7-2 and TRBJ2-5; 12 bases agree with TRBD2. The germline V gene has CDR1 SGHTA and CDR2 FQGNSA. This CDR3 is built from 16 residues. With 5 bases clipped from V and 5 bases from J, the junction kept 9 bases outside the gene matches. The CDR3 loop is CASSVQLAGGRETQYF. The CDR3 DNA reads TGTGCCAGCAGCGTGCAACTAGCGGGGGGAAGGGAGACCCAGTACTTC.

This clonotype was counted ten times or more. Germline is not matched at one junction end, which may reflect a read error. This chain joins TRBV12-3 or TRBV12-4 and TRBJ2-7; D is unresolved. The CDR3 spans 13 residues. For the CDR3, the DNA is TGTGCCAGCTGTTTGAGCAGCTCCTACGAGCAGTACTTC. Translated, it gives CASCLSSSYEQYF.

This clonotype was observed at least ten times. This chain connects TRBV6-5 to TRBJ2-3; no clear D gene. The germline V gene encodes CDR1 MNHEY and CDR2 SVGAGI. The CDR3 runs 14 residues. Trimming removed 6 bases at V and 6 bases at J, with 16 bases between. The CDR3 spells CASRPLLTGDTQYF. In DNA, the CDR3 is TGTGCCAGCAGACCTCTACTCACTGGGGATACGCAGTATTTT.

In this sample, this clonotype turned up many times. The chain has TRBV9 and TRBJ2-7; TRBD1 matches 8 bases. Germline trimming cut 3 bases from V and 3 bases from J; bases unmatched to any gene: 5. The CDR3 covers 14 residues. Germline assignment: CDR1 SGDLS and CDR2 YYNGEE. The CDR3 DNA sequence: TGTGCCAGCAGCGGACAGGGGAGTCTCTACGAGCAGTACTTC. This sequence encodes CASSGQGSLYEQYF. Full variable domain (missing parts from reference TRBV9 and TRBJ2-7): DSGVTQTPKHLITATGQRVTLRCSPRSGDLSVYWYQQSLDQGLQFLIQYYNGEERAKGNILERFSAQQFPDLHSELNLSSLELGDSALYFCASSGQGSLYEQYFGPGTRLTVT.

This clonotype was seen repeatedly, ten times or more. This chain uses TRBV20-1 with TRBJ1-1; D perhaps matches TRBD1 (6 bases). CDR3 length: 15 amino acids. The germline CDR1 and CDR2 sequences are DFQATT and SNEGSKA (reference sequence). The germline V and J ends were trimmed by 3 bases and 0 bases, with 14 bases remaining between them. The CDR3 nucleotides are TGCAGTGCTAGGTCACAGGGACTGATGAACACTGAAGCTTTCTTT. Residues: CSARSQGLMNTEAFF.

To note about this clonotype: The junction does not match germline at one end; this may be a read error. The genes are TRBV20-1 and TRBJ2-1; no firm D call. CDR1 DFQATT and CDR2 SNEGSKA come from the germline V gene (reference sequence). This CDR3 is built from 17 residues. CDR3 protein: CCARPPTRIRSYNEQFF. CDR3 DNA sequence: TGCTGTGCTAGACCACCGACTCGGATCCGCTCCTACAATGAGCAGTTCTTC.